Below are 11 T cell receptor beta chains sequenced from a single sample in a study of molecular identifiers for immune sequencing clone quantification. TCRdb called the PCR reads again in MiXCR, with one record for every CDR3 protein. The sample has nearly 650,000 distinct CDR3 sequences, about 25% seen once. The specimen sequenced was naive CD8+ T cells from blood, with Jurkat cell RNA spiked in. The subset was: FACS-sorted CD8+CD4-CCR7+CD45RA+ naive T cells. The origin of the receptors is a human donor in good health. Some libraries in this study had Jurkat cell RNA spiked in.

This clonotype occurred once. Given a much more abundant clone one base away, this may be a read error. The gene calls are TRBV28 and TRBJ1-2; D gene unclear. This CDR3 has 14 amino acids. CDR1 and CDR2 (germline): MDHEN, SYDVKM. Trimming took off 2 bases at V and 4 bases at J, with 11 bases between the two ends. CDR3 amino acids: CASSLASGPYGYTF. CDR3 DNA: TGTGCCAGCAGTTTAGCATCAGGTCCCTATGGCTACACCTTC.

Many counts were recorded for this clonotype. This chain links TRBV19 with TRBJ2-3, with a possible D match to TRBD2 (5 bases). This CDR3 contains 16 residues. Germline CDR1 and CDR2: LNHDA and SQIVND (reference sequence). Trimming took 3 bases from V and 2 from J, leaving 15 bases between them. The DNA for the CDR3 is TGTGCCAGTAGTATCTCGGACGGAGGACCCACAGATACGCAGTATTTT. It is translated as CASSISDGGPTDTQYF.

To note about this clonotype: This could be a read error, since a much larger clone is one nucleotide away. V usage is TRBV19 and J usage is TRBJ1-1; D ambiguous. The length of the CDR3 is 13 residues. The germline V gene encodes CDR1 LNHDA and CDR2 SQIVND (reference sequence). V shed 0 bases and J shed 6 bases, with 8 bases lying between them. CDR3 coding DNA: TGTGCCAGTAGTATAGACGAGGACGCTGAAGCTTTCTTT. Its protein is CASSIDEDAEAFF.

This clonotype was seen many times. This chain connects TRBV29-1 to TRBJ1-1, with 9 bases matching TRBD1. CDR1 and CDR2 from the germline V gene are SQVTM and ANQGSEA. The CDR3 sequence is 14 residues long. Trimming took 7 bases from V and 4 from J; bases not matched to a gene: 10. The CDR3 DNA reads TGCAGCGGGGGTACAGGGGGCTGGGGCACTGAAGCTTTCTTT. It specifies CSGGTGGWGTEAFF.

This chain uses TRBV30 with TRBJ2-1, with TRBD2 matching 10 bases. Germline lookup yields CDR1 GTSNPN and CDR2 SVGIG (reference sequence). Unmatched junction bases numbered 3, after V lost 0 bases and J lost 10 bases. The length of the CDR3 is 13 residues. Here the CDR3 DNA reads TGTGCCTGGAGTGTACTGACTAGCGGGGAGCAGTTCTTC. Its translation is CAWSVLTSGEQFF. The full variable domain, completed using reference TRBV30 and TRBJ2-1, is SQTIHQWPATLVQPVGSPLSLECTVEGTSNPNLYWYRQAAGRGLQLLFYSVGIGQISSEVPQNLSASRPQDRQFILSSKKLLLSDSGFYLCAWSVLTSGEQFFGPGTRLTVL.

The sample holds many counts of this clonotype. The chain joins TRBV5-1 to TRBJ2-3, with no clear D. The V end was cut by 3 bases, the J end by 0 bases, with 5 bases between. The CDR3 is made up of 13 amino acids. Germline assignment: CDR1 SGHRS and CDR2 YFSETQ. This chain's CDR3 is CASSWKSTDTQYF. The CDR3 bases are TGCGCCAGCAGCTGGAAAAGCACAGATACGCAGTATTTT.

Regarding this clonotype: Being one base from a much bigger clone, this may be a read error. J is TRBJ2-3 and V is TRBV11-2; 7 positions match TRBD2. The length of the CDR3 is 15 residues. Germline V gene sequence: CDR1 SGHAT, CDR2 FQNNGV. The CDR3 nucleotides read TGTGCCAGCAGCTTAGCGGGGAGGGGCACAGGTACGCAGTATTTT. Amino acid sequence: CASSLAGRGTGTQYF.

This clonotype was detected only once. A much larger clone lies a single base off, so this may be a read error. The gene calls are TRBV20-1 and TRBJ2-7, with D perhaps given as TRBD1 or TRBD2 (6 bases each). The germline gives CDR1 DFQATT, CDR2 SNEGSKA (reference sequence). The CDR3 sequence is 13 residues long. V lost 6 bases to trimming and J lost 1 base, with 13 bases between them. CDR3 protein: CSAKRGASYEQYF. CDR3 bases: TGCAGTGCCAAGAGGGGGGCGTCCTACGAGCAGTACTTC.

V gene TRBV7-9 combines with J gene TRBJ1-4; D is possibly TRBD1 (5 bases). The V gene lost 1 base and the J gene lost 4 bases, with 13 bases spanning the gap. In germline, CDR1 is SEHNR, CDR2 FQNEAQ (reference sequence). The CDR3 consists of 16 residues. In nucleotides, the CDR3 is TGTGCCAGCAGCTTAGTTCCAGGGAAAGTTAATGAAAAACTGTTTTTT. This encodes CASSLVPGKVNEKLFF.

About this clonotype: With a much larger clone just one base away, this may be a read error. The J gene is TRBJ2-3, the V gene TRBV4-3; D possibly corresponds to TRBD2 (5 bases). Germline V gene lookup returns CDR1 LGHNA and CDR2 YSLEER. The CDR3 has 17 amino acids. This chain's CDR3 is CASSQDHHASSTATQYF. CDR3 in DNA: TGCGCCAGCAGCCAAGACCATCACGCTTCTAGCACAGCTACGCAGTATTTT.

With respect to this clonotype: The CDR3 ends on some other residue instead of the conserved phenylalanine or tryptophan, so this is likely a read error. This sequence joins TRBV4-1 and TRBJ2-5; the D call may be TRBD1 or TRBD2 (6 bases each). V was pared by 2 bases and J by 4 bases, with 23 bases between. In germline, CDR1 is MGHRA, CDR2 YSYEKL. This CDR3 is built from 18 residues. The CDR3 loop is CASSQKGGGPPGGETQYV. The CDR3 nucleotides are TGCGCCAGCAGCCAAAAAGGGGGAGGACCGCCTGGCGGAGAGACCCAGTACGTC.